The clone carrying this T cell receptor (beta chain) turned up a few times. Antigen: not known. Assay used: immunoSEQ multiplex PCR; TCRdb lists only in-frame clones, some missing. This sample carries some 50,000 clones, 56% of them seen once, and the ten largest clones take around 21%. This specimen belongs to a study of cytotoxic CD8 clonotypes in ibrutinib-treated CLL. Study-wide results and limits: At baseline, clonality was higher than in age-matched healthy donors and correlated with CD8+ counts. The public clonotypes identified were infrequent and showed contraction or stability on treatment.

The sequenced sample was PBMCs, obtained after 24 months of ibrutinib treatment. This sequence originates from a human donor with chronic lymphocytic leukemia.

Written as DNA, the CDR3 is TGCGCCAGCGGAGATAGCAATCAGCCCCAGCATTTT. Translating gives CASGDSNQPQHF. The V and J genes are TRBV10-2 and TRBJ1-5; D call uncertain. Germline V gene lookup returns CDR1 WSHSY and CDR2 SAAADI. The CDR3 covers 12 residues. V shed 8 bases and J shed 0 bases, with 5 bases lying between them.